One sample yielded the 29 T cell receptor beta chains listed below, sequenced in a study of blood T cell repertoires in COVID-19. The repertoire was sequenced with immunoSEQ multiplex PCR; TCRdb's copy has only in-frame clones and lacks some. Of roughly 120,000 clones in the sample, 80% to 90% are singletons; the top ten hold less than 1.5%. The material sequenced was peripheral blood. All receptors come from a middle-aged man with acute or convalescent COVID-19.

Of note for this clone: At one of its ends the junction is not consistent with the germline gene, which may arise from a read error. The V and J genes are TRBV4-2 and TRBJ2-3; a possible D gene is TRBD1 (6 bases). This CDR3 is built from 16 residues. Germline-derived CDR1 and CDR2 are LGHNA and YNFKEQ. The CDR3 protein is CASSKETGISTDTQYF. The CDR3 DNA sequence: TGTGCCAGCAGCAAAGAAACAGGGATTTCCACAGATACGCAGTATTTT.

The chain uses TRBV7-9 and TRBJ2-3; a possible D gene is TRBD2 (5 bases). Germline V gene data show CDR1 as SEHNR and CDR2 as FQNEAQ (reference sequence). The CDR3 loop spans 15 amino acids. Trimming removed 1 base at V and 3 bases at J, with 11 bases between. The CDR3 sequence is CASSLGTGRTDTQYF. The DNA of the CDR3 is TGTGCCAGCAGCTTAGGAACGGGGAGAACAGATACGCAGTATTTT. Complete variable domain (other parts from reference TRBV7-9 and TRBJ2-3): DTGVSQNPRHKITKRGQNVTFRCDPISEHNRLYWYRQTLGQGPEFLTYFQNEAQLEKSRLLSDRFSAERPKGSFSTLEIQRTEQGDSAMYLCASSLGTGRTDTQYFGPGTRLTVL.

The chain couples TRBV5-1 to TRBJ1-2; TRBD1 aligns across 8 bases. The CDR3 covers 16 residues. Germline V lookup: CDR1 SGHRS, CDR2 YFSETQ. V shed 3 bases, J shed 8 bases, and the junction held 15 bases outside the gene matches. The CDR3 DNA follows: TGCGCCAGCAGCTCCGGCGCTTCTGGACAGGGTTCCGGCTACACCTTC. Its protein is CASSSGASGQGSGYTF.

The gene calls are TRBV10-2 and TRBJ1-4; no firm D call. V lost 5 bases, J lost 5 bases, and 15 bases lay in between. The CDR3 is 15 amino acids. Germline loops: CDR1 WSHSY, CDR2 SAAADI. The CDR3 coding sequence is TGCGCCAGCAGTCGGCGGCCCCCGCGGAATGAAAAACTGTTTTTT. It translates to CASSRRPPRNEKLFF.

This clone was observed once. The gene calls are TRBV3-1 (or the pseudogene TRBV3-2) and TRBJ1-6, with unresolved D. The CDR3 is 13 amino acids. Germline V CDR1 and CDR2: LGHDT, YNNKEL (reference sequence). V was trimmed by 4 bases and J by 9 bases, leaving 10 bases between them. Written as DNA, the CDR3 is TGTGCCAGCAGCCCGCAAGTAGTTTCACCCCTCCACTTT. This sequence encodes CASSPQVVSPLHF.

This chain links TRBV19 with TRBJ1-2; the D gene is possibly TRBD1 (6 bases). There are 15 residues in the CDR3. Germline V CDR1 and CDR2: LNHDA, SQIVND (reference sequence). V gave up 6 bases and J gave up 5 bases, with 19 bases separating them. This chain's CDR3 is CASRTPTGSIYGYTF. As DNA, the CDR3 is TGTGCCAGTAGAACTCCGACAGGTTCCATTTATGGCTACACCTTC.

For this clone: Compared with germline, one end of the junction differs, possibly owing to a read error. The chain carries TRBV28 and TRBJ2-1; 9 nucleotides match TRBD1. There are 15 residues in the CDR3. Germline CDR1 and CDR2: MDHEN and SYDVKM. The CDR3 nucleotides read TGTGCCAGCAGTTTAGCCGGGACAGGGTTTGGGGAATTGGTCTTC. Its translation is CASSLAGTGFGELVF.

The CDR3 nucleotides read TGTGCCAGCAGTTTACTGGGGAGCTATGGCTACACCTTC. Amino acids: CASSLLGSYGYTF. The J gene is TRBJ1-2, the V gene TRBV28; no clear D. The CDR3 is made up of 13 amino acids. From germline, CDR1 is MDHEN and CDR2 SYDVKM. V lost 2 bases and J 4 bases, leaving 8 bases between the germline ends.

The gene calls are TRBV25-1 and TRBJ2-3; D is possibly TRBD2 (6 bases). Trimming took off 2 bases at V and 5 bases at J, with 11 bases between the two ends. Germline V gives CDR1 MGHDK, CDR2 SYGVNS. The CDR3 spans 14 residues. The CDR3 coding sequence is TGTGCCAGCAGTGAACCCTCCGGGGGAGATACGCAGTATTTT. This sequence encodes CASSEPSGGDTQYF.

CDR3 in DNA: TGTGCCCGTAGCGGGAGTGGCACAGATACGCAGTATTTT. This gives the protein CARSGSGTDTQYF. This chain uses TRBV30 with TRBJ2-3; TRBD2 matches 9 bases. The CDR3 spans 13 residues. V shed 8 bases and J 1 base; nucleotides not matched to a gene: 4. Per germline, CDR1 GTSNPN and CDR2 SVGIG (reference sequence).

The genes are TRBV2 and TRBJ2-3; 9 bases map to TRBD2. This CDR3 contains 14 residues. Germline V gene sequence: CDR1 SNHLY, CDR2 FYNNEI. After removal of 6 bases from V and 7 bases from J, the junction contained 8 bases not matched to a gene. Here the CDR3 DNA reads TGTGCCAGCAGGGGACTAGCTAGTCTAAATACGCAGTATTTT. It codes for CASRGLASLNTQYF.

V gene TRBV4-3 combines with J gene TRBJ2-3; TRBD2 is a possible D gene (5 bases). CDR1 is LGHNA and CDR2 is YSLEER in the germline V gene. This CDR3 has 14 amino acids. Trimming took 0 bases from V and 7 from J, leaving 11 bases between them. Written as DNA, the CDR3 is TGCGCCAGCAGCCAAGAACTAGTTGGGAATACGCAGTATTTT. Protein sequence: CASSQELVGNTQYF.

This chain joins TRBV18 and TRBJ2-4; TRBD2 matches at 11 bases. V dropped 2 bases and J dropped 9; count of bases not matched to a gene: 12. CDR1 is KGHSH, CDR2 LQKENI, per germline. The CDR3 is made up of 17 amino acids. The CDR3 DNA is TGTGCCAGCTCACCATCAATAGCGGGAGGGCCCGATCTCATTCAGTACTTC. As protein: CASSPSIAGGPDLIQYF.

V gene TRBV5-5 combines with J gene TRBJ2-1; TRBD2 matches at 7 bases. V gave up 2 bases and J gave up 4 bases; unmatched junction bases: 6. The CDR3 totals 15 residues. Germline V gene sequence: CDR1 SGHKS, CDR2 YYEKEE (reference sequence). The CDR3 coding sequence is TGTGCCAGCAGCTTTCGGGGGGACCCTTACAATGAGCAGTTCTTC. Its translation: CASSFRGDPYNEQFF.

The chain combines TRBV18 with TRBJ1-4, with 7 bases that match TRBD1. The V segment lost 0 bases and the J segment 8 bases; nucleotides outside the gene matches: 6. CDR3 length equals 15 residues. The germline V gene encodes CDR1 KGHSH and CDR2 LQKENI. The CDR3 region is CASSPPRQGSEKLFF. CDR3 in DNA: TGTGCCAGCTCACCACCGCGACAGGGAAGCGAAAAACTGTTTTTT.

V gene TRBV28 combines with J gene TRBJ2-7; 7 bases line up with TRBD1. After removal of 8 bases from V and 7 bases from J, the junction contained 11 bases not matched to a gene. CDR1 is MDHEN, CDR2 SYDVKM, per germline. The CDR3 contains 13 residues. This CDR3 reads CASVYRGKGEQYF. The CDR3 region has the DNA TGTGCCAGCGTGTACAGGGGTAAGGGGGAGCAGTACTTC.

The chain carries TRBV7-9 and TRBJ2-7; D remains unclear. Germline V lookup: CDR1 SEHNR, CDR2 FQNEAQ (reference sequence). V lost 3 bases, J lost 0 bases, and 9 bases lay in between. CDR3 length equals 14 residues. CDR3 amino acids: CASSFQATSYEQYF. CDR3 nucleotide sequence: TGTGCCAGCAGCTTTCAAGCTACCTCCTACGAGCAGTACTTC.

This clone was seen once. The chain employs TRBV6-5 and TRBJ2-7, with a tentative D call TRBD1 (6 bases). CDR1 is MNHEY, CDR2 SVGAGI, per germline. V was trimmed by 7 bases and J by 5 bases, leaving 18 bases between them. The CDR3 has 14 amino acids. The DNA for the CDR3 is TGTGCCAGCATCTACCGGGACATAGCGAACGAGCAGTACTTC. This gives the protein CASIYRDIANEQYF.

This clone was counted once. V usage is TRBV7-2 and J usage is TRBJ1-1, with 9 bases fitting TRBD1. Germline values: CDR1 SGHTA, CDR2 FQGNSA. V dropped 2 bases and J dropped 6; count of bases not matched to a gene: 7. The CDR3 consists of 15 residues. DNA for the CDR3: TGTGCCAGCAGCTTACCGACAGGGGGTCGCGCTGAAGCTTTCTTT. Residues: CASSLPTGGRAEAFF.

The chain recombines TRBV2 with TRBJ1-4; TRBD1 agrees at 7 bases. The trim removed 6 bases at V and 1 base at J, leaving 5 bases unmatched. Germline V CDR1 and CDR2: SNHLY, FYNNEI. The CDR3 runs 15 residues. The CDR3 sequence is CASRPNRGTNEKLFF. CDR3 DNA: TGTGCCAGCAGGCCAAACAGGGGAACTAATGAAAAACTGTTTTTT.

This chain connects TRBV7-2 to TRBJ1-2; TRBD1 might be the D (6 bases). V was clipped by 5 bases and J by 8 bases, with 15 bases between them. The CDR3 covers 13 residues. Germline CDR1 and CDR2: SGHTA and FQGNSA. This CDR3 is CASSPSPGVGYTF. The CDR3 region has the DNA TGTGCCAGCAGCCCGAGTCCAGGGGTCGGCTACACCTTC.

Only one count was recorded for this clone. V and J are TRBV19 and TRBJ2-7, with 7 bases fitting TRBD1. V lost 3 bases to trimming and J lost 6 bases; unmatched junction nucleotides: 11. The CDR3 loop spans 15 amino acids. The germline gives CDR1 LNHDA, CDR2 SQIVND (reference sequence). The CDR3 DNA follows: TGTGCCAGTAGTATTTCCAGGGGGAATTTCGGCGAGCAGTACTTC. This sequence encodes CASSISRGNFGEQYF.

V and J are TRBV5-1 and TRBJ2-3; TRBD2 aligns across 13 bases. Germline CDR1 is SGHRS and CDR2 is YFSETQ. V was pared by 4 bases and J by 0 bases, with 2 bases of the junction left unmatched. CDR3 length equals 16 residues. CDR3 region: CASSGGLAGSTDTQYF. CDR3 in DNA: TGCGCCAGCAGCGGGGGACTAGCGGGAAGCACAGATACGCAGTATTTT.

The rearrangement joins TRBV9 to TRBJ1-6; D not resolved. Germline CDR1 reads SGDLS; CDR2 reads YYNGEE. Trimming took 5 bases from V and 7 from J, leaving 22 bases between them. The CDR3 extends over 17 amino acids. The CDR3 sequence: CASRGKSALWENSPLHF. DNA of the CDR3: TGTGCCAGCAGGGGCAAGTCAGCCCTCTGGGAGAATTCACCCCTCCACTTT.

The chain carries TRBV7-3 and TRBJ2-5; TRBD1 matches at 7 bases. The CDR3 consists of 13 residues. CDR1 is SGHTA, CDR2 FQGTGA, per germline. Trimming took 5 bases from V and 5 from J; bases not matched to a gene: 5. The CDR3: CASSGGQRETQYF. CDR3 DNA sequence: TGTGCCAGCAGCGGGGGACAGAGGGAGACCCAGTACTTC.

The J gene is TRBJ2-1, the V gene TRBV7-3; 11 nucleotides align to TRBD1. Germline V lookup: CDR1 SGHTA, CDR2 FQGTGA. The CDR3 extends over 16 amino acids. V shed 0 bases and J 4 bases; nucleotides not matched to a gene: 2. The CDR3 coding sequence is TGTGCCAGCAGCTTAACTGGGACAGGGGGTTACAATGAGCAGTTCTTC. Residues: CASSLTGTGGYNEQFF.

The J gene is TRBJ2-6, the V gene TRBV5-4; 13 positions match TRBD2. The CDR3 runs 18 residues. CDR1 and CDR2 from the germline V gene are SGHNT and YYREEE (reference sequence). V lost 3 bases, J lost 0 bases, and 3 bases stayed unmatched. The DNA for the CDR3 is TGTGCCAGCAGCTGGGGACTAGCGGGGAACTCTGGGGCCAACGTCCTGACTTTC. Translation gives CASSWGLAGNSGANVLTF. Looking up the rest from reference TRBV5-4 and TRBJ2-6 gives the full variable domain: ETGVTQSPTHLIKTRGQQVTLRCSSQSGHNTVSWYQQALGQGPQFIFQYYREEENGRGNFPPRFSGLQFPNYSSELNVNALELDDSALYLCASSWGLAGNSGANVLTFGAGSRLTVL.

Of note for this clone: Germline is not matched at one junction end, which may reflect a read error. The V call is TRBV5-6, the J call TRBJ1-6; D is perhaps TRBD1 (5 bases). Germline loops: CDR1 SGHDT, CDR2 YYEEEE. CDR3 length equals 12 residues. CDR3 loop: CASSVTQGSLNF. The CDR3 region has the DNA TGTGCCAGCAGCGTAACTCAGGGATCCCTAAACTTT. Full variable domain (outside the CDR3, taken from reference TRBV5-6 and TRBJ1-6): DAGVTQSPTHLIKTRGQQVTLRCSPKSGHDTVSWYQQALGQGPQFIFQYYEEEERQRGNFPDRFSGHQFPNYSSELNVNALLLGDSALYLCASSVTQGSLNFGNGTRLTVT.

The J gene is TRBJ1-5, the V gene TRBV24-1; D call uncertain. The CDR3 loop spans 13 amino acids. CDR1 and CDR2 (germline): KGHDR, SFDVKD. V was shortened by 0 bases and J by 9 bases, with 8 bases between the two germline ends. CDR3 sequence (DNA): TGTGCCACCAGTGATTTGGATTGGCTGCCCCAGCATTTT. Protein: CATSDLDWLPQHF.